This TCR beta chain was sequenced for a study of control samples from healthy donors and cancer patients. Clones were read by immunoSEQ multiplex PCR, and TCRdb kept only the in-frame ones, dropping some. The table has 70,000 or so clones, approximately 84% seen once. The source material was PBMCs. The sequence was obtained from a woman aged 50 to 60 with lung cancer.

DNA of the CDR3: TGTGCCAGCAGCGTAAATGGGGCAGATACGCAGTATTTT. Its translation is CASSVNGADTQYF. The chain joins TRBV9 to TRBJ2-3, with no clear D. Germline CDR1 reads SGDLS; CDR2 reads YYNGEE. V lost 1 base and J 4 bases, leaving 7 bases between the germline ends. CDR3 size: 13 residues.